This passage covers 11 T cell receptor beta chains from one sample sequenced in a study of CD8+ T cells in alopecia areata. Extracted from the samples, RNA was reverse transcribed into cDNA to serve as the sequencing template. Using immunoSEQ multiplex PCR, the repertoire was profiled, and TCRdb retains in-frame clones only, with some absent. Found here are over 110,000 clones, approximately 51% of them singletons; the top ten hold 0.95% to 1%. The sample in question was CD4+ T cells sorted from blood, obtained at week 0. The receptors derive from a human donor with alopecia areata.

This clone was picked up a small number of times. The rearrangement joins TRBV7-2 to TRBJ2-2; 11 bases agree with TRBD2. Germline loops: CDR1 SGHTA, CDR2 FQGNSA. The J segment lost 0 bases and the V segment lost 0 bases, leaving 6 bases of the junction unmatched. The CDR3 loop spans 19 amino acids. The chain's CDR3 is CASSLAAVTSGTNTGELFF. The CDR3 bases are TGTGCCAGCAGCTTAGCGGCGGTGACTAGCGGGACGAACACCGGGGAGCTGTTTTTT. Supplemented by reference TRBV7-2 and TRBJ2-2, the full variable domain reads GAGVSQSPSNKVTEKGKDVELRCDPISGHTALYWYRQSLGQGLEFLIYFQGNSAPDKSGLPSDRFSAERTGGSVSTLTIQRTQQEDSAVYLCASSLAAVTSGTNTGELFFGEGSRLTVL.

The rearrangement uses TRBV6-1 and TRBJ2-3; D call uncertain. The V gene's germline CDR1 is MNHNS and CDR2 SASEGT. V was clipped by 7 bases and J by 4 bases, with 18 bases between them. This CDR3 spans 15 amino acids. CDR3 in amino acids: CASTLDRARADTQYF. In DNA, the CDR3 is TGTGCCAGCACTTTAGACCGCGCTAGGGCAGATACGCAGTATTTT.

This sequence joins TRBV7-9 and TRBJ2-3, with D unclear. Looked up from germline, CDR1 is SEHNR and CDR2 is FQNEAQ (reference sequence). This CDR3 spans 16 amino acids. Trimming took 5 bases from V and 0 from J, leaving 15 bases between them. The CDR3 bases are TGTGCCAGCAGCAGCTCTCCGAAGAGGAGCACAGATACGCAGTATTTT. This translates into CASSSSPKRSTDTQYF. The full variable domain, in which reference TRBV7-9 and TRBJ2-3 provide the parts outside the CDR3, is DTGVSQNPRHKITKRGQNVTFRCDPISEHNRLYWYRQTLGQGPEFLTYFQNEAQLEKSRLLSDRFSAERPKGSFSTLEIQRTEQGDSAMYLCASSSSPKRSTDTQYFGPGTRLTVL.

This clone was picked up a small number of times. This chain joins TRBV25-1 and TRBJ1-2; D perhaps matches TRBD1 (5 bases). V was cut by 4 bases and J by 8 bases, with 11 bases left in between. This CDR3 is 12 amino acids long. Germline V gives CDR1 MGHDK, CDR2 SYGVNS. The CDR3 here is CASSGRGRGYTF. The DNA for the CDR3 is TGTGCCAGCAGTGGGAGGGGACGCGGCTACACCTTC.

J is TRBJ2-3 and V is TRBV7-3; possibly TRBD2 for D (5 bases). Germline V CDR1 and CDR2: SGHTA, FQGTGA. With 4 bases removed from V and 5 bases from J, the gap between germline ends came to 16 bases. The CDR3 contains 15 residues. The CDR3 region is CASSSNPPGIDTQYF. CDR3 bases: TGTGCCAGCAGCTCCAACCCGCCGGGGATAGATACGCAGTATTTT.

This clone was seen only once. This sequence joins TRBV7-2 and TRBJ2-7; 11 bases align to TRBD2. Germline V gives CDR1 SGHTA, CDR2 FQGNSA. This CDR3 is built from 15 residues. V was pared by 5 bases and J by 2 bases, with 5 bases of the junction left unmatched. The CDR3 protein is CASSAGTSGPYEQYF. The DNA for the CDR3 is TGTGCCAGCAGCGCCGGGACTAGCGGACCCTACGAGCAGTACTTC. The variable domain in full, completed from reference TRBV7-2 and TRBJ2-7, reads GAGVSQSPSNKVTEKGKDVELRCDPISGHTALYWYRQSLGQGLEFLIYFQGNSAPDKSGLPSDRFSAERTGGSVSTLTIQRTQQEDSAVYLCASSAGTSGPYEQYFGPGTRLTVT.

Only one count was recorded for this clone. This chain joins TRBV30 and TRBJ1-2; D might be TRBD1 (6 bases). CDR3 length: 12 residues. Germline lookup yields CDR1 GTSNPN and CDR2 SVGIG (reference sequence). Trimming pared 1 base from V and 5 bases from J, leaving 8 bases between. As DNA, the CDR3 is TGTGCCTGGAGTGACAGGGAGTATGGCTACACCTTC. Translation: CAWSDREYGYTF.

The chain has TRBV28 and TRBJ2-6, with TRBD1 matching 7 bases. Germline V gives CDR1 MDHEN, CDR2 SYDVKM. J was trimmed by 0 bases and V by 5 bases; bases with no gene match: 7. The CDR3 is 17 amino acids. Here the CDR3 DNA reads TGTGCCAGCAGTCCGTCGACAGGGCGCTCTGGGGCCAACGTCCTGACTTTC. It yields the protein CASSPSTGRSGANVLTF.

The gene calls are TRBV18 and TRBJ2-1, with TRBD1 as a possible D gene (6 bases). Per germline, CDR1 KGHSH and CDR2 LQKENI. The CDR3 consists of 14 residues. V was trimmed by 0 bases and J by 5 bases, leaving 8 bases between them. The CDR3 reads CASSPPRGNNEQFF. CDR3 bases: TGTGCCAGCTCACCACCCAGGGGAAACAATGAGCAGTTCTTC. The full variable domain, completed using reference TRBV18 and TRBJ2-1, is NAGVMQNPRHLVRRRGQEARLRCSPMKGHSHVYWYRQLPEEGLKFMVYLQKENIIDESGMPKERFSAEFPKEGPSILRIQQVVRGDSAAYFCASSPPRGNNEQFFGPGTRLTVL.

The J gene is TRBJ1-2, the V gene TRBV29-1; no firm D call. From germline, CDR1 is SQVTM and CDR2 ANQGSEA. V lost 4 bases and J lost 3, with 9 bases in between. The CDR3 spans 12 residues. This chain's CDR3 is CSVVSSDYGYTF. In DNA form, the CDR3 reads TGCAGCGTTGTCAGCTCAGACTATGGCTACACCTTC.

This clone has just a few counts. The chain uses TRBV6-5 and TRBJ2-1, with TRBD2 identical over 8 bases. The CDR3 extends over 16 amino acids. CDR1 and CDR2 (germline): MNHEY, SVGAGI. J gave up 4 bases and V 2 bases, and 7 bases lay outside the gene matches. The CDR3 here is CASSYTRLATYNEQFF. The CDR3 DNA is TGTGCCAGCAGTTACACGCGACTAGCGACATACAATGAGCAGTTCTTC.